The source of this TCR beta chain is a study of blood T cell repertoires in COVID-19. Study-wide context: COVID-19 samples, acute and convalescent, were from the United States, Italy and Spain. In each case, the material was cDNA or gDNA derived from T cells, B-cell-depleted T cells, or PBMCs.

Under the authors' procedure: Amplification of reference gene primers was used by the study to estimate nucleated cell counts. Produced via immunoSEQ multiplex PCR; TCRdb's table is partial and in-frame only. V, J and clone size derive from that table, while D and trimming were established from the DNA sequence. The repertoire holds approximately 200,000 clones, with more than 65% as singletons. The CDR3 has 13 residues. The V gene lost 3 bases and the J gene lost 0 bases, with 5 bases spanning the gap. CDR1 SGHTA and CDR2 FQGTGA come from the germline V gene. The sequenced material came from peripheral blood. The TCR sequence derives from a woman aged 55 to 70 with acute or convalescent COVID-19. The chain combines TRBV7-3 with TRBJ1-1; no clear D gene. The CDR3 nucleotides read TGTGCCAGCAGCTTGAGGATGAACACTGAAGCTTTCTTT. It translates to CASSLRMNTEAFF.